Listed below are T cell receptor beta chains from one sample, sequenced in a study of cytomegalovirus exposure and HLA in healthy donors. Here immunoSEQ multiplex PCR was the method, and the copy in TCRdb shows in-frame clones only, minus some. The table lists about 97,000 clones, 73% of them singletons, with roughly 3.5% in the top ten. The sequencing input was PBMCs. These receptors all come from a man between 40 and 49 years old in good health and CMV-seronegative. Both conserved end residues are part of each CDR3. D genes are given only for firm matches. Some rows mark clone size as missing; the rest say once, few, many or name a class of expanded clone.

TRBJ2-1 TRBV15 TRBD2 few TGTGCCACCAGCAGTAGGCGGGGGGAATTACAGGGGCAGTTCTTC CATSSRRGELQGQFF
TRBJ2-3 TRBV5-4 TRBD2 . TGTGCCAGCAGCTTGGCAGCGGGGGGGAGCACAGATACGCAGTATTTT CASSLAAGGSTDTQYF
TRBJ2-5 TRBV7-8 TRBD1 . TGTGCCAGCAGCTTGCAGGGGGCTTCGGAGACCCAGTACTTC CASSLQGASETQYF
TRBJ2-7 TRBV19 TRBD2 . TGTGCCAGTAGTATGTTGACTAGCGGAGAATACTACGAGCAGTACTTC CASSMLTSGEYYEQYF
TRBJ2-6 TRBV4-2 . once TGTGCCAGCAGCCAAGATGGCGCGACCTGGAGCTCTGGGGCCAACGTCCTGACTTTC CASSQDGATWSSGANVLTF
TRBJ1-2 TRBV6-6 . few TGTGCCAGCAGGCCCAGGGTCGAGTATGGCTGCACCTTC CASRPRVEYGCTF
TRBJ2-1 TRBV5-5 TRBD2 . TGTGCCAGCAGCTTGGTCCTAGCGGCGGATGAGCAGTTCTTC CASSLVLAADEQFF
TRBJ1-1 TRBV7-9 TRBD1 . TGTGCCAGCAGCCTAGTAACAGGGGGTCTCACTGAAGCTTTCTTT CASSLVTGGLTEAFF
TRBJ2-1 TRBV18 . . TGTGCCACCCCCAGGGGTACTGAGCAGTTCTTC CATPRGTEQFF
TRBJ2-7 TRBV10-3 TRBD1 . TGTGCCATCAGTGACAGGACAGGGACGGGTCACGAGCAGTACTTC CAISDRTGTGHEQYF
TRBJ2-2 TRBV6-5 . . TGTGCCAGCAGTTACACCCGGGTGACCGGGGAGCTGTTTTTT CASSYTRVTGELFF
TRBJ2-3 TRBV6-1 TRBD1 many TGTGCCAGCAGTGAAGGGATTACAGGGGGCACAGATACGCAGTATTTT CASSEGITGGTDTQYF
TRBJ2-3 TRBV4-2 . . TGTGCCAGCAGCCAAGATATGAGGGGGGGCCCAGATACGCAGTATTTT CASSQDMRGGPDTQYF
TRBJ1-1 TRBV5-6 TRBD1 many TGTGCCAGCAGCTCCCGGGACAGGGGCCCTGAAGCTTTCTTT CASSSRDRGPEAFF
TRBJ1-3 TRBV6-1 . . TGTGCCAGCAATGATATCAGGGTGGGAGGAAACACCATATATTTT CASNDIRVGGNTIYF
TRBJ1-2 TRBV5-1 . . TGCGCCAGCAGCTTGTTCGGCATAACAGGGTCGGATGGCTACACCTTC CASSLFGITGSDGYTF
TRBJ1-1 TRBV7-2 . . TGTGCCAGCAGCTACGACAGGAACACTGAAGCTTTCTTT CASSYDRNTEAFF
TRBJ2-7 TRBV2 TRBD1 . TGTGCCAGCAGTTCAGGACAGGGAGCCTTCTACGAGCAGTACTTC CASSSGQGAFYEQYF
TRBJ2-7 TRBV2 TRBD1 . TGTGCCAGCAAGACGGACAGGGTTTACGAGCAGTACTTC CASKTDRVYEQYF
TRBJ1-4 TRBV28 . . TGTGCCAGCATCAGTAATGAAAAACTGTTTTTT CASISNEKLFF
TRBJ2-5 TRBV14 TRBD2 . TGTGCCAGCAGCCAAGCGAATAGCGGGGGTGGAGAGACCCAGTACTTC CASSQANSGGGETQYF
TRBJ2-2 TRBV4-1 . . TGCGCCAGCAGCCTTGCAGGGCGGAGCACCGGGGAGCTGTTTTTT CASSLAGRSTGELFF
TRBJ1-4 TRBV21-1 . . TGTGCCAGCAGCCCTGGGAGAGAAAAACTGTTTTTT CASSPGREKLFF
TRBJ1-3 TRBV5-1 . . TGCGCCAGCAGCGTCGGGACAATAGACTCTGGAAACACCATATATTTT CASSVGTIDSGNTIYF
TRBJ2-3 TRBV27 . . TGTGCCAGCAGTTTATGGTCGGAGGTGTATTCAGATACGCAGTATTTT CASSLWSEVYSDTQYF
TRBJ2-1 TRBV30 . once TGTGCCTGGAGTGCAACATCCTACAATGAGCAGTTCTTC CAWSATSYNEQFF
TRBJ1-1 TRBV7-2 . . TGTGCCAGCAGCTTAGCCCAAAACACTGAAGCTTTCTTT CASSLAQNTEAFF
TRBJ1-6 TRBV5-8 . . TGTGCCAGCAGACCCGACAGGTCCTATAATTCACCCCTCCACTTT CASRPDRSYNSPLHF
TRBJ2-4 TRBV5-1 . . TGCGCCAGCAGCTTACAGGGGGGGGAAAACATTCAGTACTTC CASSLQGGENIQYF
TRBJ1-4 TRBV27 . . TGTGCCAGCCGTCCTCCGGGACAACAAAATGAAAAACTGTTTTTT CASRPPGQQNEKLFF
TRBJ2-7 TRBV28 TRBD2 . TGTGCCAGCAGTGCGGCTAGCGGGGGGTCCCCCTACGAGCAGTACTTC CASSAASGGSPYEQYF
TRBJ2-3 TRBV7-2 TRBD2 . TGTGCCAGCAGCCGCGGACTAGCGGGGGGAATTAGCACAGATACGCAGTATTTT CASSRGLAGGISTDTQYF
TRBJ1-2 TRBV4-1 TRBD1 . TGCGCCAGCAGCCAAAGAGCCGGGACAGGCCAGAATGGCTACACCTTC CASSQRAGTGQNGYTF
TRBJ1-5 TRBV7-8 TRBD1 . TGTGCCAGCAGTTCTTCCCGGACAGGGTACGGCAATCAGCCCCAGCATTTT CASSSSRTGYGNQPQHF
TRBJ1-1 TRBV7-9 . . TGTGCCAGCAGCTCAACAGACAGGAGTCCCGAGGGCACTGAAGCTTTCTTT CASSSTDRSPEGTEAFF
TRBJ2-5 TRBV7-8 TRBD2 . TGTGCCAGCAGCTCGACTAGCGGAAAAGAGACCCAGTACTTC CASSSTSGKETQYF
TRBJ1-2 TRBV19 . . TGTGCCAGTAGTATAGTCGCGGTTAACTATGGCTACACCTTC CASSIVAVNYGYTF
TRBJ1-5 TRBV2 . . TGTGCCAGCAGTGATGTGCGGGGCCAGGGCAATCAGCCCCAGCATTTT CASSDVRGQGNQPQHF
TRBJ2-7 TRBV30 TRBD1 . TGTGCCTGGAGTCCTAGGACAGGGTACCCCTACGAGCAGTACTTC CAWSPRTGYPYEQYF
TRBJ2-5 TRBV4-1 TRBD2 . TGCGCCAGCAGCCACCAGCGGGGGGGCCAGGAGACCCAGTACTTC CASSHQRGGQETQYF
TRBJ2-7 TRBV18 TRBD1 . TGTGCCAGCTCACCACGGGACAGGCTCTACGAGCAGTACTTC CASSPRDRLYEQYF
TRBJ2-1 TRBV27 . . TGTGCCAGCAGTTTCCAGGGTGAGGTCCGTACTGAGCAGTTCTTC CASSFQGEVRTEQFF
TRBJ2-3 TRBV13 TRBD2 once TGTGCCAGCAGCTCCCCCACCCAGCGGGGGCGCCTCTGCACAGATACGCAGTATTTT CASSSPTQRGRLCTDTQYF
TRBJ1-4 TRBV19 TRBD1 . TGTGCCAGTAGTGCCCAGACAGGGATTAATGAAAAACTGTTTTTT CASSAQTGINEKLFF
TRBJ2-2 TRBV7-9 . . TGTGCCAGCAGACTCCACAGGGGGGGAGACGGGGAGCTGTTTTTT CASRLHRGGDGELFF
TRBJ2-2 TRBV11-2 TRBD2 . TGTGCCAGCAGCCTTGGACTAGTTTGGGGCGGGGAGCTGTTTTTT CASSLGLVWGGELFF
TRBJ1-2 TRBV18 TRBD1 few TGTGCCAGCTCTCCCCAGGGGGACCTTAACTATGGCTACACCTTC CASSPQGDLNYGYTF
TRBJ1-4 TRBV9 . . TGTGCCAGCAGCGTAGGGCAGGGCACTAATGAAAAACTGTTTTTT CASSVGQGTNEKLFF
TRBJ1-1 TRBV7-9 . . TGTGCCAGTTCGGGGGGCCTTGAAGCTTTCTTT CASSGGLEAFF
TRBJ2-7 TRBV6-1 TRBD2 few TGTGCCAGCAGTGCTGCTAGCGGGGGGGCCTACGAGCAGTACTTC CASSAASGGAYEQYF
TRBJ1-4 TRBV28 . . TGTGCCAGCAGTCCCCTATACGGGTCTAATGAAAAACTGTTTTTT CASSPLYGSNEKLFF
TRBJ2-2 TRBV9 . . TGTGCCAGCAGCGTGGCACCGAGGACCGGGGAGCTGTTTTTT CASSVAPRTGELFF
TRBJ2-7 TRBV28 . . TGTGCCAGCAGTACTGCCCCACAGGGAGCCTACGAGCAGTACTTC CASSTAPQGAYEQYF
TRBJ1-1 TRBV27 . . TGTGCCAGCAGGGAGGGACGGTTCATGAACACTGAAGCTTTCTTT CASREGRFMNTEAFF
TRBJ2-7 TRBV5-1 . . TGCGCCAGCAGCGTTACAGGGCCCAGCTCCTACGAGCAGTACTTC CASSVTGPSSYEQYF
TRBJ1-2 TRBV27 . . TGTGCCAGCAGTTTAGCACAGGGATTATTTGACTACACCTTC CASSLAQGLFDYTF
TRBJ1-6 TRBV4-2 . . TGTGCCAGCAGCCAAGGTATTCAGGGCAGCCGGCCACCCCTCCACTTT CASSQGIQGSRPPLHF
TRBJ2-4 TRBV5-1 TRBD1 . TGCGCCAGCAGTAGGGACAGGGGATGGATTCAGTACTTC CASSRDRGWIQYF
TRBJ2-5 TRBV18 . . TGTGCCAGCTCACTTTCGGGATACCAAGAGACCCAGTACTTC CASSLSGYQETQYF
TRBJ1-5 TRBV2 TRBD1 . TGTGCCAGCAGTATCGGACAGGGGAATCAGCCCCAGCATTTT CASSIGQGNQPQHF